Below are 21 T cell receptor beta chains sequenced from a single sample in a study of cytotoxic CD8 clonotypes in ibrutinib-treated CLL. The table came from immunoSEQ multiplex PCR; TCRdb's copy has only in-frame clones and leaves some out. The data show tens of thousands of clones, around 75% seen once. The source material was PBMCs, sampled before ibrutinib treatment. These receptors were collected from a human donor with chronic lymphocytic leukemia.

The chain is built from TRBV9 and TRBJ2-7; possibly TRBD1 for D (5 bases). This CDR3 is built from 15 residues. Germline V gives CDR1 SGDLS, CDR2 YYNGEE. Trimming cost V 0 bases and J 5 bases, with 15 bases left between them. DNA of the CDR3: TGTGCCAGCAGCGTAGGGGCAGGGATGTACGACGAGCAGTACTTC. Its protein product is CASSVGAGMYDEQYF. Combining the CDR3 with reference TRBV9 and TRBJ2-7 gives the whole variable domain DSGVTQTPKHLITATGQRVTLRCSPRSGDLSVYWYQQSLDQGLQFLIQYYNGEERAKGNILERFSAQQFPDLHSELNLSSLELGDSALYFCASSVGAGMYDEQYFGPGTRLTVT.

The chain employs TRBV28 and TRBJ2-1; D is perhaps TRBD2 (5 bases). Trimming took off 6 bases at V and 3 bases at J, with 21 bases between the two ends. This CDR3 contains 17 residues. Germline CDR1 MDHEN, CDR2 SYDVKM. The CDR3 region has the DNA TGTGCCAGCAGCGCCCCCGAGGCGGGCTTTTACTACAATGAGCAGTTCTTC. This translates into CASSAPEAGFYYNEQFF.

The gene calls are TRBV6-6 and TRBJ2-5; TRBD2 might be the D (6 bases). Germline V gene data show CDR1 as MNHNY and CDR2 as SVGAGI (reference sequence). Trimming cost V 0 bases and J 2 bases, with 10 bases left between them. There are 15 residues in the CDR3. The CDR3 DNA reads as TGTGCCAGCAGTTACTCCCCCGGGGGTCAAGAGACCCAGTACTTC. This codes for CASSYSPGGQETQYF.

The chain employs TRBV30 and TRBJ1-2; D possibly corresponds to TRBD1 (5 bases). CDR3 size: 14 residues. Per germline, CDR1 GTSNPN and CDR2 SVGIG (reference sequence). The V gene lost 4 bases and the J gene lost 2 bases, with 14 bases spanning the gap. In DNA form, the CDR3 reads TGTGCCTGGACCGCGGGACGGATAAACTATGGCTACACCTTC. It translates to CAWTAGRINYGYTF.

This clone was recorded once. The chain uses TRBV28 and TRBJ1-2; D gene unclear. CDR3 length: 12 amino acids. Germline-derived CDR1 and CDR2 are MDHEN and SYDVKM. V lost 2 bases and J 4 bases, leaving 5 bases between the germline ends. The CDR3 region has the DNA TGTGCCAGCAGTTTAATAGGCTATGGCTACACCTTC. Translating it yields CASSLIGYGYTF.

The CDR3 protein is CASSSTRDRGQPQHF. The CDR3 DNA is TGTGCCAGCAGCTCTACCCGGGACAGGGGTCAGCCCCAGCATTTT. V gene TRBV7-2 combines with J gene TRBJ1-5; 10 bases map to TRBD1. The V gene end was trimmed by 4 bases and the J gene end by 6 bases; junction bases not matched to a gene: 6. Germline values: CDR1 SGHTA, CDR2 FQGNSA. This CDR3 spans 15 amino acids.

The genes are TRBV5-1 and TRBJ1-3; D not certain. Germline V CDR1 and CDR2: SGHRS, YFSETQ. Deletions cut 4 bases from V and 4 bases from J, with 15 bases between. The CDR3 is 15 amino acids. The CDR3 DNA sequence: TGCGCCAGCAGCCCCCAAACCCCTCTAGGAAACACCATATATTTT. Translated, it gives CASSPQTPLGNTIYF.

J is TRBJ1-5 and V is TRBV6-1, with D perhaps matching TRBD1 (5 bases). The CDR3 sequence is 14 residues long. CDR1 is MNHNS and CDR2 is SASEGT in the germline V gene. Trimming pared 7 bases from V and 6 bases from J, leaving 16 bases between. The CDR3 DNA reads TGTGCCAGCAACGTTGGGCAGGGAGGTCAGCCCCAGCATTTT. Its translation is CASNVGQGGQPQHF.

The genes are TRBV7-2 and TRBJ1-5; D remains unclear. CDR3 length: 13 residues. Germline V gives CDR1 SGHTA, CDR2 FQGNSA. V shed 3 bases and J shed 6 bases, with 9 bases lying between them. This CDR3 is CASSFGHTQPQHF. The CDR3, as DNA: TGTGCCAGCAGCTTCGGCCACACTCAGCCCCAGCATTTT.

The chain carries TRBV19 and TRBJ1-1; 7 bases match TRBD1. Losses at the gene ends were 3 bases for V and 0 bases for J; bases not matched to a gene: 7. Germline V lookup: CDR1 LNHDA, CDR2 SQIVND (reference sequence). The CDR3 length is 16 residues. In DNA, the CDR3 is TGTGCCAGTAGTATTATTGGGACAGCATTGAACACTGAAGCTTTCTTT. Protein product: CASSIIGTALNTEAFF.

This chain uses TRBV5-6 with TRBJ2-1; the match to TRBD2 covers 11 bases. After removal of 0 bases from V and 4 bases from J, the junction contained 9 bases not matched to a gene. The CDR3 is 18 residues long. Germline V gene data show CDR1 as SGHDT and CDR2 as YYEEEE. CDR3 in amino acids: CASSLGITSGSQYNEQFF. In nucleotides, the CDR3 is TGTGCCAGCAGCTTGGGCATTACTAGCGGGAGTCAGTACAATGAGCAGTTCTTC.

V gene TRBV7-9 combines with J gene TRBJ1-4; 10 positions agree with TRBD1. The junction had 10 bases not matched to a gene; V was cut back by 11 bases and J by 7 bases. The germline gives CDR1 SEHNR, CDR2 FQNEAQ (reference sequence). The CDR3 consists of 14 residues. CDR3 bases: TGTGCCGGTCAGACCGGGACAGGGGTTGAAAAACTGTTTTTT. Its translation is CAGQTGTGVEKLFF.

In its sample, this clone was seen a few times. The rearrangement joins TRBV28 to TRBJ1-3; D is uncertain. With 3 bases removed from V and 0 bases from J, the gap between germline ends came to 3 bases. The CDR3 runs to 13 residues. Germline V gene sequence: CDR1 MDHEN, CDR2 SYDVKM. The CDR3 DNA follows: TGTGCCAGCAGTTTTGCCTCTGGAAACACCATATATTTT. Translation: CASSFASGNTIYF.

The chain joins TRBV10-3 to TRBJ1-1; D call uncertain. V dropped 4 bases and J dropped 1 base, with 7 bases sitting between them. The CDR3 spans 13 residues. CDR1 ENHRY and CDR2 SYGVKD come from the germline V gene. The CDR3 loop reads CAISAGANTEAFF. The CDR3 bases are TGTGCCATCAGTGCAGGAGCGAACACTGAAGCTTTCTTT.

The CDR3 region has the DNA TGTGCCAGCAGTGTCCGGGACGGACCCTACGAGCAGTACTTC. This gives the protein CASSVRDGPYEQYF. The chain is built from TRBV27 and TRBJ2-7; D could derive from TRBD1 or TRBD2 (5 bases each). Germline values: CDR1 MNHEY, CDR2 SMNVEV (reference sequence). V was shortened by 5 bases and J by 2 bases, with 13 bases between the two germline ends. The CDR3 loop spans 14 amino acids.

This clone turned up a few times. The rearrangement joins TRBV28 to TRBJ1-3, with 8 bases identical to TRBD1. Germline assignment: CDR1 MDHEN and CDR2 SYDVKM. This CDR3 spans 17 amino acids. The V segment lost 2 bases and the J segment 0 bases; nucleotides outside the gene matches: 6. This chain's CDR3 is CASSLSAGGLSGNTIYF. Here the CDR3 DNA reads TGTGCCAGCAGTTTAAGCGCAGGGGGCCTCTCTGGAAACACCATATATTTT. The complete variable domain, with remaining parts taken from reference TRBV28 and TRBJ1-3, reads DVKVTQSSRYLVKRTGEKVFLECVQDMDHENMFWYRQDPGLGLRLIYFSYDVKMKEKGDIPEGYSVSREKKERFSLILESASTNQTSMYLCASSLSAGGLSGNTIYFGEGSWLTVV.

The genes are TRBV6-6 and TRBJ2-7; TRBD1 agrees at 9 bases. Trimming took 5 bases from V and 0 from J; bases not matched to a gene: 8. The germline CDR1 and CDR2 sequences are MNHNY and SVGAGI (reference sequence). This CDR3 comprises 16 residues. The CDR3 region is CASSKTGGVSSYEQYF. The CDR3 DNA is TGTGCCAGCAGTAAAACAGGGGGCGTCTCCTCCTACGAGCAGTACTTC.

This chain's CDR3 is CASSERVKGSGKNIQYF. Here the CDR3 DNA reads TGTGCCAGCAGTGAAAGAGTCAAGGGGTCGGGCAAAAACATTCAGTACTTC. The J gene is TRBJ2-4, the V gene TRBV25-1; D possibly corresponds to TRBD1 (5 bases). V was trimmed by 2 bases and J by 3 bases, leaving 17 bases between them. The CDR3 runs to 17 residues. Germline CDR1 MGHDK, CDR2 SYGVNS.

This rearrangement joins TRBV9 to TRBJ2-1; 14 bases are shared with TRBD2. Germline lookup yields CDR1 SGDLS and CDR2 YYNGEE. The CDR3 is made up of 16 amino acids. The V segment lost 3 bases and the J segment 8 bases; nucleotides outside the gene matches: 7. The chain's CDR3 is CASSDGTSGRYDEQFF. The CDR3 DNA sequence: TGTGCCAGCAGCGACGGGACTAGCGGGAGATACGATGAGCAGTTCTTC.

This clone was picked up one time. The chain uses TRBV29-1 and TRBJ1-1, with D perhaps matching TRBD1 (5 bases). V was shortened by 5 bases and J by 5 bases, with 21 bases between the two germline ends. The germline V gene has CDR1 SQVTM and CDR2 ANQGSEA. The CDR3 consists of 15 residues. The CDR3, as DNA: TGCAGCGTTCATTGGGGGTCGGGGAAGGTTACTGAAGCTTTCTTT. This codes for CSVHWGSGKVTEAFF.

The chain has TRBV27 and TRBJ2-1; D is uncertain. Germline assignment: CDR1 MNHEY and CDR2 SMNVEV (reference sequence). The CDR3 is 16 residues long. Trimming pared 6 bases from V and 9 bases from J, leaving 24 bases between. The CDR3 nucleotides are TGTGCCAGCAGCTCCGAGCCGTGGGCGGTCATAGGTGAGCAGTTCTTC. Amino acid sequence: CASSSEPWAVIGEQFF.